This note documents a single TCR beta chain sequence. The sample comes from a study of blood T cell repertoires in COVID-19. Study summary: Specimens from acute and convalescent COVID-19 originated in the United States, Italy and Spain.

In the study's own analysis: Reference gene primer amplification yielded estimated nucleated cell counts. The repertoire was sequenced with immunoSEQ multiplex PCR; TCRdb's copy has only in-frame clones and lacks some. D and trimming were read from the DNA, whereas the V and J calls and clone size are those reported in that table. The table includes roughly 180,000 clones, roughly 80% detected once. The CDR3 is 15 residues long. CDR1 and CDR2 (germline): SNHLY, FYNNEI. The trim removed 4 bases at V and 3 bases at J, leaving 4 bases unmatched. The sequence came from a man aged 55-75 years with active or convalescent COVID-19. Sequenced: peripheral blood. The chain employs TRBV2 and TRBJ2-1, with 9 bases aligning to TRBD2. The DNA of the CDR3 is TGTGCCAGCAGTGCCCTTAGCGGGAGCTACAATGAGCAGTTCTTC. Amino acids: CASSALSGSYNEQFF.